This T cell receptor (beta chain) was captured by sequencing in a study of identical twins. Study-wide results and caveats: In cord blood, abundant beta clonotypes had fewer insertions; memory showed no trend.

Germline CDR1 and CDR2: KGHSH and LQKENI. Trimming took 8 bases from V and 4 from J, leaving 21 bases between them. The CDR3 loop spans 17 amino acids. As regards this clonotype: Its target is not known.

TCRdb called the 5' RACE reads again in MiXCR, with one record for every CDR3 protein. The table lists just over 500,000 distinct CDR3 sequences, less than 25% of them singletons. These records were also assigned to another study, of T cells expressing NK-cell markers. According to that study: Obtained from sorted CD3+CD56+NKG2C+, CD3+CD56+NKG2C- and CD3+CD56-NKG2C+ T cells were the TCR beta repertoires. Seven HCMV-seropositive donors and one seronegative donor made up the eight sequenced donors.

The clonotype comes from a woman aged 18 to 35 in good health. The chain links TRBV18 to TRBJ2-6, with D tentatively TRBD1 or TRBD2 (5 bases each). Sequencing was performed on CD4+ T cells sorted from blood. DNA of the CDR3: TGTGCCAGCAGCATCCGGGACCTCGGGCCCGGGGCCAACGTCCTGACTTTC. Translated: CASSIRDLGPGANVLTF.